The 16 T cell receptor beta chains reported below all come from one sample, sequenced in a study of CD8 T cells in ankylosing spondylitis. Study observations and caveats: A TCR beta motif made of eight highly homologous variants seemed typical of ankylosing spondylitis blood.

The antigens of these receptors remain unknown. TCRdb re-derived calls from the 5' RACE reads in MiXCR, one entry per CDR3 protein. The data hold fewer than 550,000 distinct CDR3 sequences, with 5.3% observed a single time. The specimen sequenced was blood, either unsorted or a sorted T cell fraction (not recorded which). The origin of the receptors is a male donor with ankylosing spondylitis.

This clonotype was detected many times. The V call is TRBV20-1, the J call TRBJ2-5; 7 nucleotides line up with TRBD1. Germline values: CDR1 DFQATT, CDR2 SNEGSKA (reference sequence). V lost 2 bases and J lost 5; bases outside the gene matches: 8. This CDR3 is 14 amino acids long. The CDR3 here is CSARPTTGLETQYF. CDR3 DNA sequence: TGCAGTGCTAGACCGACGACAGGGTTGGAGACCCAGTACTTC.

This clonotype has ten or more counts. The chain couples TRBV5-1 to TRBJ2-1; 10 bases map to TRBD1. The V gene end was trimmed by 4 bases and the J gene end by 15 bases; junction bases not matched to a gene: 13. The germline gives CDR1 SGHRS, CDR2 YFSETQ. The CDR3 has 14 amino acids. The CDR3 nucleotides read TGCGCCAGCAGCGAAACCTTAATGGACAGGGGGACGTTCTTC. Translating gives CASSETLMDRGTFF.

This clonotype was recorded many times. CDR3 nucleotide sequence: TGTGCCAGCTCTCCAGGAAGGGGCTACACCTTC. Encoded protein: CASSPGRGYTF. The V and J genes are TRBV6-5 and TRBJ1-2; no firm D call. The CDR3 has 11 amino acids. Per the germline V gene, CDR1 is MNHEY and CDR2 is SVGAGI. Trimming took 8 bases from V and 8 from J, leaving 12 bases between them.

CDR3: CSARGNRAPYEQYF. The CDR3 nucleotides read TGCAGTGCTAGAGGGAACAGGGCCCCTTACGAGCAGTACTTC. This chain connects TRBV20-1 to TRBJ2-7, with D possibly TRBD1 on 6 matching bases. The ends were cut back, 1 base at V and 4 bases at J, with 14 bases in the middle. This CDR3 is 14 amino acids long. The germline gives CDR1 DFQATT, CDR2 SNEGSKA (reference sequence).

Only a few counts were recorded for this clonotype. V is TRBV6-1 and J is TRBJ2-3; TRBD1 might be the D (5 bases). Trimming pared 6 bases from V and 2 bases from J, leaving 12 bases between. Germline CDR1 reads MNHNS; CDR2 reads SASEGT. The CDR3 is 14 amino acids. Here the CDR3 DNA reads TGTGCCAGCAGAGAAACAGGAGCCACAGATACGCAGTATTTT. Its protein is CASRETGATDTQYF.

This clonotype was seen ten or more times. The rearrangement joins TRBV20-1 to TRBJ2-1; 8 bases are shared with TRBD2. Looked up from germline, CDR1 is DFQATT and CDR2 is SNEGSKA (reference sequence). J was trimmed by 4 bases and V by 4 bases; bases with no gene match: 12. The length of the CDR3 is 16 residues. Here the CDR3 DNA reads TGCAGTGCTATCTTCGGGAGAGCGGGGGCTTACAATGAGCAGTTCTTC. Translation: CSAIFGRAGAYNEQFF.

This clonotype was counted ten times or more. This chain links TRBV29-1 with TRBJ2-4, with D possibly being TRBD2 (6 bases). Germline assignment: CDR1 SQVTM and CDR2 ANQGSEA. CDR3 size: 14 residues. Trimming removed 4 bases at V and 6 bases at J, with 16 bases between. This CDR3 is CSVGRDSIGNIQYF. The CDR3 DNA is TGCAGCGTTGGGCGGGATTCGATAGGAAACATTCAGTACTTC.

The chain combines TRBV7-9 with TRBJ2-1, with 11 bases fitting TRBD2. After removal of 5 bases from V and 10 bases from J, the junction contained 13 bases not matched to a gene. CDR1 and CDR2 from the germline V gene are SEHNR and FQNEAQ (reference sequence). This CDR3 has 16 residues. CDR3 amino acids: CASSSPGLAVRGEQFF. DNA of the CDR3: TGTGCCAGCAGCAGCCCGGGACTAGCGGTCCGGGGGGAGCAGTTCTTC. The variable domain in full, with the rest retrieved from reference TRBV7-9 and TRBJ2-1, is DTGVSQNPRHKITKRGQNVTFRCDPISEHNRLYWYRQTLGQGPEFLTYFQNEAQLEKSRLLSDRFSAERPKGSFSTLEIQRTEQGDSAMYLCASSSPGLAVRGEQFFGPGTRLTVL.

This clonotype was recorded at least ten times. This chain uses TRBV11-2 with TRBJ2-5, with 12 bases matching TRBD2. V lost 5 bases, J lost 4 bases, and 20 bases stayed unmatched. CDR3 size: 20 residues. Germline lookup yields CDR1 SGHAT and CDR2 FQNNGV. The CDR3 region is CASSRHSINLAGGPRETQYF. The CDR3 DNA is TGTGCCAGCAGCAGACATTCGATAAACCTAGCGGGAGGGCCTAGAGAGACCCAGTACTTC.

The chain has TRBV6-5 and TRBJ1-2; D is possibly TRBD1 (5 bases). The CDR3 runs to 14 residues. Trimming removed 0 bases at V and 8 bases at J, with 13 bases between. Germline CDR1 MNHEY, CDR2 SVGAGI. As DNA, the CDR3 is TGTGCCAGCAGTTACTCGTGGAGGGGTGGCGGCTACACCTTC. This gives the protein CASSYSWRGGGYTF.

This clonotype was counted ten times or more. This chain links TRBV4-3 with TRBJ2-3, with 10 bases fitting TRBD2. Trimming removed 1 base from V and 4 bases from J; junction bases left unmatched: 17. There are 20 residues in the CDR3. Germline V gene lookup returns CDR1 LGHNA and CDR2 YSLEER. CDR3 coding DNA: TGCGCCAGCAGCCAAGGTTTTAATTCGGTCCGGACTAGCGGCTCAGATACGCAGTATTTT. Translating gives CASSQGFNSVRTSGSDTQYF.

At least ten counts were recorded for this clonotype. This chain uses TRBV6-5 with TRBJ1-1, with D possibly TRBD1 on 5 matching bases. CDR3 length: 13 residues. The V end lost 2 bases, the J end lost 4 bases, and 8 bases lay between the germline ends. Germline V gene lookup returns CDR1 MNHEY and CDR2 SVGAGI. The CDR3 nucleotides read TGTGCCAGCAGTTACCCCGGGGGCACTGAAGCTTTCTTT. This codes for CASSYPGGTEAFF.

This clonotype was recorded at least ten times. DNA of the CDR3: TGTGCCAGCAGTTACCTGAACACCGGGGAGCTGTTTTTT. This gives the protein CASSYLNTGELFF. This chain joins TRBV6-5 and TRBJ2-2; D gene ambiguous. The CDR3 is made up of 13 amino acids. V was shortened by 2 bases and J by 1 base, with 2 bases between the two germline ends. Germline CDR1 reads MNHEY; CDR2 reads SVGAGI.

V is TRBV11-2 and J is TRBJ1-4; D possibly corresponds to TRBD1 (6 bases). V was cut by 5 bases and J by 0 bases, with 16 bases left in between. The length of the CDR3 is 17 residues. The germline V gene encodes CDR1 SGHAT and CDR2 FQNNGV. The CDR3 DNA reads as TGTGCCAGCAGCCAGACCTCCAGGACAGCAACTAATGAAAAACTGTTTTTT. Protein: CASSQTSRTATNEKLFF.

This clonotype came up many times. The V and J genes are TRBV28 and TRBJ2-1; TRBD2 is a possible D gene (6 bases). Germline loops: CDR1 MDHEN, CDR2 SYDVKM. This CDR3 has 15 amino acids. Trimming stripped 5 bases from V and 4 bases from J, with 15 bases between. CDR3 nucleotide sequence: TGTGCCAGCAGTCCTCGGAGGGGTTATTACAATGAGCAGTTCTTC. As protein: CASSPRRGYYNEQFF.

This clonotype came up many times. V is TRBV27 and J is TRBJ2-7; D remains ambiguous. Germline CDR1 and CDR2: MNHEY and SMNVEV (reference sequence). The CDR3 loop spans 14 amino acids. V was clipped by 6 bases and J by 3 bases, with 15 bases between them. CDR3 loop: CASRSSLYDYEQYF. The CDR3 bases are TGTGCCAGCAGGTCAAGCCTCTACGACTACGAGCAGTACTTC.